These T cell receptor beta chains were read from a single sample in a study of technical replicates of blood from a few donors. The repertoire was sequenced with immunoSEQ multiplex PCR; TCRdb's copy has only in-frame clones and lacks some. The repertoire holds 65,000 to 95,000 clones, with nearly 98% as singletons. The specimen sequenced was T cells isolated from PBMCs. These receptor sequences come from a human donor in good health. Each CDR3 is given with its conserved first and last residue. Each record gives: V gene, D gene, CDR3 length, J gene, clone size, CDR3 DNA, CDR3 protein. The D gene is left open where the match is weak. Size is omitted from some rows. Given values are once, few, many or a class for expanded clones.

TRBV14	TRBD1	14	TRBJ2-7	.	TGTGCCAGCAGCCAGTTGGACAGGGCCTACGAGCAGTACTTC	CASSQLDRAYEQYF
TRBV27	.	14	TRBJ1-5	.	TGTGCCAGCAGTTTTGGGGCAGTCTCGTCGCCCCAGCATTTT	CASSFGAVSSPQHF
TRBV4-1	TRBD2	17	TRBJ2-1	.	TGCGCCAGCAGCACCAGACTAGCGGGGGGCCCCTACAATGAGCAGTTCTTC	CASSTRLAGGPYNEQFF
TRBV4-1	TRBD1	17	TRBJ1-2	.	TGCGCCAGCAGCCCGCAAGGAGGGACAGGTTCTAACTATGGCTACACCTTC	CASSPQGGTGSNYGYTF
TRBV6-5	.	15	TRBJ2-7	.	TGTGCCAGCAGTTACGCACTGACAGTTCTCTACGAGCAGTACTTC	CASSYALTVLYEQYF
TRBV7-2	.	13	TRBJ1-2	.	TGTGCCAGCAGTGTGGGAGGGCTTCAGGGCTACACCTTC	CASSVGGLQGYTF
TRBV7-9	.	16	TRBJ2-1	.	TGTGCCAGCAGCTTAGCAGTCGGTTACTCCTACAATGAGCAGTTCTTC	CASSLAVGYSYNEQFF
TRBV5-4	TRBD1	14	TRBJ2-7	.	TGTGCCAGCAGCGGGACAGGCGGGTCCTACGAGCAGTACTTC	CASSGTGGSYEQYF
TRBV19	TRBD2	14	TRBJ2-7	.	TGTGCCAGTAGTGATCGCGGGAGAAAGTACGAGCAGTACTTC	CASSDRGRKYEQYF
TRBV6-1	.	22	TRBJ1-5	.	TGTGCCAGCAGTGAAGAGTTGGCCTGGCGATGGAGGCAAGTACATAGCAATCAGCCCCAGCATTTT	CASSEELAWRWRQVHSNQPQHF
TRBV6-5	.	14	TRBJ2-7	.	TGTGCCAGCACAGCCCTGGGGAGTTCCTACGAGCAGTACTTC	CASTALGSSYEQYF
TRBV5-6	.	15	TRBJ2-6	.	TGTGCCAGCGGACACAGCTCATGGGGGGCCAACGTCCTGACTTTC	CASGHSSWGANVLTF
TRBV5-1	TRBD1	14	TRBJ1-1	.	TGCGCCAGCAGCTCCTCCACAGGGGGCAGTGAAGCTTTCTTT	CASSSSTGGSEAFF
TRBV6-5	.	16	TRBJ2-5	.	TGTGCCAGCAGTTACCCATATGGGCAGAGGGAAGAGACCCAGTACTTC	CASSYPYGQREETQYF
TRBV6-5	TRBD2	16	TRBJ2-1	.	TGTGCCAGCAGTTACTCGCTAACGGGGGGGCGGAATGAGCAGTTCTTC	CASSYSLTGGRNEQFF
TRBV28	TRBD2	17	TRBJ2-3	.	TGTGCCAGCAGTTATAGCGGGAGACGTGTGATGTCAGATACGCAGTATTTT	CASSYSGRRVMSDTQYF
TRBV29-1	.	11	TRBJ2-7	.	TGCAGCGTTGTCCAGACCTACGAGCAGTACTTC	CSVVQTYEQYF
TRBV5-1	TRBD2	14	TRBJ2-3	.	TGCGCCAGCAGCCCCGGGAGGGCCACAGATACGCAGTATTTT	CASSPGRATDTQYF
TRBV14	.	14	TRBJ1-3	.	TGTGCCAGCAGTTGGTCCGGGACTGGAAACACCATATATTTT	CASSWSGTGNTIYF
TRBV6-5	.	13	TRBJ1-2	once	TGTGCCAGCAGCCCCCGGGATAACTATGGCTACACCTTC	CASSPRDNYGYTF
TRBV18	.	17	TRBJ1-6	few	TGTGCCAGCTCACCCCTTGGGGGCAGCCGATCCGATTCACCCCTCCACTTT	CASSPLGGSRSDSPLHF
TRBV18	.	15	TRBJ2-7	.	TGTGCCAGCTCACCTCAGTTGACGCGGGCCTACGAGCAGTACTTC	CASSPQLTRAYEQYF
TRBV28	.	15	TRBJ2-7	.	TGTGCCAGCAGGGGAGGGTCAGGGGTCCTTCACGAGCAGTACTTC	CASRGGSGVLHEQYF
TRBV2	.	15	TRBJ2-7	.	TGTGCCAGCAGCGTACAGGGTTTGAGCTCCTACGAGCAGTACTTC	CASSVQGLSSYEQYF
TRBV29-1	.	15	TRBJ2-1	.	TGCAGCGTTGAAGAATTGGTCAGAATCTACAATGAGCAGTTCTTC	CSVEELVRIYNEQFF
TRBV28	.	13	TRBJ2-7	.	TGTGCCAGCAGTTTATTGGGACAAAACGAGCAGTACTTC	CASSLLGQNEQYF
TRBV25-1	.	13	TRBJ1-2	.	TGTGCCACCTTTGAGACATTGAACTATGGCTACACCTTC	CATFETLNYGYTF
TRBV28	TRBD2	16	TRBJ2-7	.	TGTGCCAGCAGCCAGTTGGCTAGCGGAAACTCCTACGAGCAGTACTTC	CASSQLASGNSYEQYF
TRBV27	TRBD2	16	TRBJ2-5	.	TGTGCCAGCAGTTTATTTTCGGGACTAGTTGTATCTCCCGTCTACTTC	CASSLFSGLVVSPVYF
TRBV9	.	15	TRBJ1-1	.	TGTGCCAGCAGCGTCCGGGGAGGGGTGGGCACTGAAGCTTTCTTT	CASSVRGGVGTEAFF
TRBV5-6	.	19	TRBJ1-4	.	TGTGCCAGCAGCTTGAATCGCAGGGCAAGTTCTGCAACTAATGAAAAACTGTTTTTT	CASSLNRRASSATNEKLFF
TRBV11-2	TRBD2	18	TRBJ2-6	.	TGTGCCAGCAGCTCCCCAGCGGGGGGCCCCTCTGGGGCCAACGTCCTGACTTTC	CASSSPAGGPSGANVLTF
TRBV7-9	TRBD1	15	TRBJ1-5	.	TGTGCCAGCAGCTTAGGGGCAGGGGGAGAGCAGCCCCAGCATTTT	CASSLGAGGEQPQHF
TRBV6-5	.	11	TRBJ2-1	.	TGTGCCAGCCGATATCGGAATGAGCAGTTCTTC	CASRYRNEQFF
TRBV19	TRBD2	15	TRBJ2-1	.	TGTGCCAGCTCGCAGGGACTAGCGGGTTACAATGAGCAGTTCTTC	CASSQGLAGYNEQFF
TRBV5-1	TRBD1	13	TRBJ2-1	.	TGCGCCAGCACGGGACAGGGAAACAATGAGCAGTTCTTC	CASTGQGNNEQFF
TRBV11-2	TRBD1	16	TRBJ1-2	.	TGTGCCAGCAGCTCATCCAGGGGGCTCACCCTTTATGGCTACACCTTC	CASSSSRGLTLYGYTF
TRBV28	.	13	TRBJ2-7	.	TGTGCCAGCAGTTACGGAGAAACGAAAGAGCAGTACTTC	CASSYGETKEQYF
TRBV6-1	.	12	TRBJ2-1	once	TGTGCCAGCAGTATCAGGGGGGATGAGCAGTTCTTC	CASSIRGDEQFF
TRBV19	TRBD1	14	TRBJ2-7	.	TGTGCCAGTAGTGTACAGGGGATGCACGACGAGCAGTACTTC	CASSVQGMHDEQYF
TRBV6-5	.	14	TRBJ1-5	once	TGTGCCAGCAGTTCTTACGGGTTAAATCAGCCCCAGCATTTT	CASSSYGLNQPQHF
TRBV4-2	TRBD2	17	TRBJ2-1	.	TGTGCCAGCAGCCAAGAGCCCAGCGGGAGCTCCTACAATGAGCAGTTCTTC	CASSQEPSGSSYNEQFF
TRBV7-9	.	17	TRBJ1-6	.	TGTGCCAGCAGCTTATATCAGGGTAGCTCCTATAATTCACCCCTCCACTTT	CASSLYQGSSYNSPLHF
TRBV2	.	12	TRBJ2-7	.	TGTGCCAGCAGTCTTCAGGGCGAGGAGCAGTACTTC	CASSLQGEEQYF
TRBV5-1	TRBD1	15	TRBJ2-7	.	TGCGCCAGCAGCTTGGTAACAGGGGGTCCGTACGAGCAGTACTTC	CASSLVTGGPYEQYF
TRBV2	TRBD1	14	TRBJ2-7	.	TGTGCCAGCAAAAAGGGACAGAGCTCCTACGAGCAGTACTTC	CASKKGQSSYEQYF
TRBV9	TRBD1	15	TRBJ1-2	once	TGTGCCAGCAGCGTAGAAGGCAACAGGGGTTATGGCTACACCTTC	CASSVEGNRGYGYTF
TRBV27	.	15	TRBJ1-1	.	TGTGCCAGCAGTTTATCGACACGAAAGAACACTGAAGCTTTCTTT	CASSLSTRKNTEAFF
TRBV11-1	.	13	TRBJ1-2	once	TGTGCCAGCAGCCGACAGAGATACTATGGCTACACCTTC	CASSRQRYYGYTF
TRBV11-2	.	15	TRBJ2-5	.	TGTGCCAGCAGCTTAGAACCACTAGCTCGAGAGACCCAGTACTTC	CASSLEPLARETQYF
TRBV9	.	15	TRBJ2-1	.	TGTGCCAGCAGCGTAGAACAAAGACTCGCCAGTGAGCAGTTCTTC	CASSVEQRLASEQFF
TRBV9	.	14	TRBJ1-2	.	TGTGCCAGCAGCGTAGGGCCCAACCATGATGGCTACACCTTC	CASSVGPNHDGYTF
TRBV28	TRBD1	17	TRBJ1-1	.	TGTGCCAGCAGTGCCACGGCAGGGGGGCGCGAGATTCCTGAAGCTTTCTTT	CASSATAGGREIPEAFF